A selection of T cell receptor beta chains follows, all from one sample in a study of CD8 T cells in ankylosing spondylitis. TCRdb fed the 5' RACE reads into MiXCR, producing one record per CDR3 protein. The table lists roughly 440,000 distinct CDR3 sequences, roughly 17% of them singletons. Specimen: blood, either unsorted or a sorted T cell fraction (not recorded which). These receptors all stem from a male donor with ankylosing spondylitis. The CDR3 runs from the conserved cysteine through the conserved F or W. The D gene is left open where the match is weak. The listing skips clone size in some rows; elsewhere it reads once, few, many or a size class.

j_call clone_size d_call v_call cdr3_nt cdr3_aa
TRBJ1-2 many - TRBV6-1 TGTGCCAGCAATCGGGGGGGTACGGACTATGGCTACACCTTC CASNRGGTDYGYTF
TRBJ1-2 few - TRBV12-3/TRBV12-4 TGTGCCAGCAGTTTCCGTCTTGACCCTACCCTCTATGGCTACACCTTC CASSFRLDPTLYGYTF
TRBJ2-1 - - TRBV21-1 TGTGCCAGCAGCAAGCAAGCGGGAGAGAATGAGCAGTTCTTC CASSKQAGENEQFF
TRBJ1-5 - - TRBV20-1 TGCAGTGCTAATCCCCCTAGCAATCAGCCCCAGCATTTT CSANPPSNQPQHF
TRBJ1-2 - TRBD1 TRBV6-1 TGTGCCAGCAGACTCCGGGACAGACTCTCTGGCTACACCTTC CASRLRDRLSGYTF
TRBJ2-3 few - TRBV3-1 TGTGCCAGCAGCCAATTACAGGCAACTACGCAGTATTTT CASSQLQATTQYF
TRBJ1-2 - - TRBV29-1 TGCAGCGTTGTGGGCCCTAACTATGGCTACACCTTC CSVVGPNYGYTF
TRBJ1-1 - - TRBV2 TGTGCCAGCAAACAGTCTCCGAACACTGAAGCTTTCTTT CASKQSPNTEAFF
TRBJ2-5 many - TRBV11-2 TGTGCCAGCAGCTTAGATCGTGGTACCCAGTACTTC CASSLDRGTQYF
TRBJ1-5 many - TRBV12-3/TRBV12-4 TGTGCCAGCAGTTTAACAGGGTCTGATCAGCCCCAGCATTTT CASSLTGSDQPQHF
TRBJ2-7 few TRBD2 TRBV14 TGTGCCAGCAGCCTCACGCGGGGGGGCGAGCAGTACTTC CASSLTRGGEQYF
TRBJ2-3 - - TRBV7-8 TGTGCCAGCAGCTTCGCGGGACTTAGCACAGATACGCAGTATTTT CASSFAGLSTDTQYF
TRBJ2-1 - TRBD2 TRBV12-3/TRBV12-4 TGTGCCAGCAGAAAACTAGCGGGGGGCACCAATGAGCAGTTCTTC CASRKLAGGTNEQFF
TRBJ2-3 - - TRBV20-1 TGCAGTGCTAGTAGGGCAGGGACGGATACGCAGTATTTT CSASRAGTDTQYF
TRBJ2-3 few - TRBV7-2 TGTGCCAGCAGATTGCGAACAGATACGCAGTATTTT CASRLRTDTQYF
TRBJ2-7 few TRBD2 TRBV20-1 TGCAGTGGCAGTCCGGCTAGCGGGGGCTACGAGCAGTACTTC CSGSPASGGYEQYF
TRBJ2-2 - - TRBV3-1 TGTGCCAGCAGCCAAGTGCAAGGGGCCAACACCGGGGAGCTGTTTTTT CASSQVQGANTGELFF
TRBJ2-1 - - TRBV30 TGTGCCTGGAATGTGGGGAGTCGGTACAATGAGCAGTTCTTC CAWNVGSRYNEQFF
TRBJ1-6 many TRBD1 TRBV9 TGTGCCAGCAGCGTCGGACAGGGGGCTTCGGAGAATTCACCCCTCCACTTT CASSVGQGASENSPLHF
TRBJ2-3 - TRBD1 TRBV6-1 TGTGCCAGCAGTGAATCTTGGGTGACAGGGGGTCGCACAGATACGCAGTATTTT CASSESWVTGGRTDTQYF
TRBJ2-7 - TRBD2 TRBV19 TGTGCCAGTAGTATTGGCGGGGGGACCACCTACGAGCAGTACTTC CASSIGGGTTYEQYF
TRBJ2-3 - - TRBV10-3 TGTGCCATCAGCAGGAGCGGTAGCACAGATACGCAGTATTTT CAISRSGSTDTQYF
TRBJ2-1 - - TRBV20-1 TGCAGTGCCCGGCCGGGACTGGTCTACAATGAGCAGTTCTTC CSARPGLVYNEQFF
TRBJ2-5 - - TRBV5-1 TGCGCCAGCAGCTGGCGACACCCGCTCCAAGAGACCCAGTACTTC CASSWRHPLQETQYF
TRBJ2-3 few TRBD2 TRBV12-3/TRBV12-4 TGTGCCAGCAGTTTTTTTTCGGGAGGCGCAGATACGCAGTATTTT CASSFFSGGADTQYF
TRBJ2-3 few - TRBV3-1 TGTGCCAGCAGCCAAACCTGGGATAGCACAGATACGCAGTATTTT CASSQTWDSTDTQYF
TRBJ2-3 - TRBD2 TRBV20-1 TGCAGTGCTAGAGATCCCCGACTAGCGGCTAGCACAGATACGCAGTATTTT CSARDPRLAASTDTQYF
TRBJ2-3 - TRBD2 TRBV4-3 TGCGCCAGCAGCTATAGCGGGAGGGCAGATACGCAGTATTTT CASSYSGRADTQYF
TRBJ1-1 - - TRBV24-1 TGTGCCACCAGTGGAAACAGGGAGGTGGTGAACACTGAAGCTTTCTTT CATSGNREVVNTEAFF
TRBJ1-5 few - TRBV2 TGTGCCAGCAGTGATGGACGGAATAGCAATCAGCCCCAGCATTTT CASSDGRNSNQPQHF
TRBJ2-5 - - TRBV7-2 TGTGCCAGCAGCTTATTGGGACCGATAGTAGAGACCCAGTACTTC CASSLLGPIVETQYF
TRBJ1-2 many - TRBV12-3/TRBV12-4 TGTGCCAGCAGCCCCCAGCCTTGGAGTGGCTACACCTTC CASSPQPWSGYTF
TRBJ2-1 - - TRBV14 TGTGCCAGCAGCCAAGACGGCGGCCCCTACAATGAGCAGTTCTTC CASSQDGGPYNEQFF
TRBJ1-2 many TRBD1 TRBV27 TGTGCCAGCAGTTCGTGGGGACAGACATATGGCTACACCTTC CASSSWGQTYGYTF
TRBJ1-1 many TRBD1 TRBV12-3/TRBV12-4 TGTGCCAGCAGCCTCAGGGGGATGAACACTGAAGCTTTCTTT CASSLRGMNTEAFF
TRBJ1-2 - - TRBV7-2 TGTGCCAGCAGCTTAACGACAGGTGGGACCTATGGCTACACCTTC CASSLTTGGTYGYTF